This section outlines one T cell receptor (beta chain) sequence together with its context. Its antigen is unidentified. The sample belongs to a study of beta chain features in type 1 diabetes. Points from the study as a whole: Shortening that was moderate but significant affected the TCRB CDR3s of Type 1 diabetes patients in all four CD4+ subsets.

CDR3 length: 15 amino acids. Germline CDR1 SQVTM, CDR2 ANQGSEA. Expressed TCRB transcripts were sequenced because the entire RNA isolate underwent reverse transcription. The protocol was immunoSEQ multiplex PCR, while the TCRdb copy is restricted to in-frame clones and leaves out a portion. The sample includes a few hundred thousand clones, around 10% of them seen just once. This sequence joins TRBV29-1 and TRBJ2-1; TRBD1 matches 9 bases. Sequenced material: central memory CD4+ T cells from blood. The TCR was taken from a man aged 25 to 40 with type 1 diabetes. DNA for the CDR3: TGCATCTGTGGAGGACCGGGACAGGGACATGATGAGCAGTTCTTC. This encodes CICGGPGQGHDEQFF.